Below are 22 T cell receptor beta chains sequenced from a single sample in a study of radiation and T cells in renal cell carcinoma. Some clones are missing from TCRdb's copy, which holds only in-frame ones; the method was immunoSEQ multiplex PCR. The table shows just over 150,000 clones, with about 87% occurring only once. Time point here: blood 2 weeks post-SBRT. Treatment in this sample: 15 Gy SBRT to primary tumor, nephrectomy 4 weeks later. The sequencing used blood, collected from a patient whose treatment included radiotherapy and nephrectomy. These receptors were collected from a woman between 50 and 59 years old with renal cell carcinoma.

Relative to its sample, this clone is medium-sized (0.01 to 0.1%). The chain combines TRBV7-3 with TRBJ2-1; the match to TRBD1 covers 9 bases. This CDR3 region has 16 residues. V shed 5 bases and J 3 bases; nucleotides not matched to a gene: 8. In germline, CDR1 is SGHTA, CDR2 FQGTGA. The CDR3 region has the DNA TGTGCCAGCAGCCTGCTCGGGGGACAGGGCTACAATGAGCAGTTCTTC. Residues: CASSLLGGQGYNEQFF. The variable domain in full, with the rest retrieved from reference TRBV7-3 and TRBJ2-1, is GAGVSQTPSNKVTEKGKYVELRCDPISGHTALYWYRQSLGQGPEFLIYFQGTGAADDSGLPNDRFFAVRPEGSVSTLKIQRTERGDSAVYLCASSLLGGQGYNEQFFGPGTRLTVL.

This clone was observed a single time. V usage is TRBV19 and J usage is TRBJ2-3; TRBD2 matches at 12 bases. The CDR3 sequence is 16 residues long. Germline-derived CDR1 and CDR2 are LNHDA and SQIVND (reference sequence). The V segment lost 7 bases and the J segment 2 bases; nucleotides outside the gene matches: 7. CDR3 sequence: CASTLAGGQLTDTQYF. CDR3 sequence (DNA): TGTGCCAGTACCCTAGCGGGGGGGCAACTCACAGATACGCAGTATTTT.

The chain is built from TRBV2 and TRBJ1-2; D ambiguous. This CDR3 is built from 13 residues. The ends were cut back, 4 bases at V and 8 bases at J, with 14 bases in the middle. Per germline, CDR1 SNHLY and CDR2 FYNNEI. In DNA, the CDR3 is TGTGCCAGCAGTGGAATGATCGGTGGGGGCTACACCTTC. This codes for CASSGMIGGGYTF. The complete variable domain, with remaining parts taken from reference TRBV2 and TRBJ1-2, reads EPEVTQTPSHQVTQMGQEVILRCVPISNHLYFYWYRQILGQKVEFLVSFYNNEISEKSEIFDDQFSVERPDGSNFTLKIRSTKLEDSAMYFCASSGMIGGGYTFGSGTRLTVV.

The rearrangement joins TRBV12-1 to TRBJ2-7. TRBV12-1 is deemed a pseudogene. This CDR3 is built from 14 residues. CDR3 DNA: TGTGCCAGCAGCTCGGACCCAAACTCCTACGAGCAGTACTTC. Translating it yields CASSSDPNSYEQYF.

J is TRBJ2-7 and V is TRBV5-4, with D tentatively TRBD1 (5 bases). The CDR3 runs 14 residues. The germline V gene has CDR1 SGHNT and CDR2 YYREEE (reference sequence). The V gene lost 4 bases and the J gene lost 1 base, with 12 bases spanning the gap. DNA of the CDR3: TGTGCCAGCAGCCAGTGGACATTTTCCTACGAGCAGTACTTC. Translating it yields CASSQWTFSYEQYF. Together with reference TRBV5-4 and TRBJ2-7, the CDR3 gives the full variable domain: ETGVTQSPTHLIKTRGQQVTLRCSSQSGHNTVSWYQQALGQGPQFIFQYYREEENGRGNFPPRFSGLQFPNYSSELNVNALELDDSALYLCASSQWTFSYEQYFGPGTRLTVT.

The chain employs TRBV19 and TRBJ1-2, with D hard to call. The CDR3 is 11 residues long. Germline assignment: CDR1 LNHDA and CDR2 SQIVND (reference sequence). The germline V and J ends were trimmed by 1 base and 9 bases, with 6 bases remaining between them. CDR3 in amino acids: CASSIAGSYTF. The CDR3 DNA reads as TGTGCCAGTAGTATAGCGGGCAGCTACACCTTC.

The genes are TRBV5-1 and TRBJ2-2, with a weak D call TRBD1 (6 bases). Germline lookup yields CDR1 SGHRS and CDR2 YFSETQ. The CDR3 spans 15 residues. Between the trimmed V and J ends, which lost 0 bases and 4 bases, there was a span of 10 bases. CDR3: CASSLATGSTGELFF. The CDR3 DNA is TGCGCCAGCAGCTTGGCCACAGGGTCCACCGGGGAGCTGTTTTTT. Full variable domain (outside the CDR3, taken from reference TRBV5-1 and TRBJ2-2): KAGVTQTPRYLIKTRGQQVTLSCSPISGHRSVSWYQQTPGQGLQFLFEYFSETQRNKGNFPGRFSGRQFSNSRSEMNVSTLELGDSALYLCASSLATGSTGELFFGEGSRLTVL.

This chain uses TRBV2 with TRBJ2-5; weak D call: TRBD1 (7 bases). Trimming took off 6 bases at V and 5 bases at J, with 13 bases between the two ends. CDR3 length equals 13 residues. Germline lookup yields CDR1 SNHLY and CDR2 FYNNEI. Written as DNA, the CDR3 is TGTGCCAGCAGCCCTCAGGGGGGTGAGACCCAGTACTTC. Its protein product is CASSPQGGETQYF.

Written as DNA, the CDR3 is TGCGCCAGCAGCCAGGGGACGTTGGGGTGGGGACCTAATGAAAAACTGTTTTTT. This translates into CASSQGTLGWGPNEKLFF. The chain uses TRBV4-1 and TRBJ1-4, with a possible D match to TRBD1 (5 bases). Germline V gene data show CDR1 as MGHRA and CDR2 as YSYEKL. The CDR3 length is 18 residues. Deletions cut 3 bases from V and 3 bases from J, with 20 bases between.

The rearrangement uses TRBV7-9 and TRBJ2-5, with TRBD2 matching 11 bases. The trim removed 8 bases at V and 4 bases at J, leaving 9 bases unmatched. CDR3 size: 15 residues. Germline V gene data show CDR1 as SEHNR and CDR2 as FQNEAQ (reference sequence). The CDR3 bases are TGTGCCAGCCGGATAGGCCTAGCGGGGGGAGAGACCCAGTACTTC. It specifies CASRIGLAGGETQYF. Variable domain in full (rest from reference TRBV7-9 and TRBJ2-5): DTGVSQNPRHKITKRGQNVTFRCDPISEHNRLYWYRQTLGQGPEFLTYFQNEAQLEKSRLLSDRFSAERPKGSFSTLEIQRTEQGDSAMYLCASRIGLAGGETQYFGPGTRLLVL.

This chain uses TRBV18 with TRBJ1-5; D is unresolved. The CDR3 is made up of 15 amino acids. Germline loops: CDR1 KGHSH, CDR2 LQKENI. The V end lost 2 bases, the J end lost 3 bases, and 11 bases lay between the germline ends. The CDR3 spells CASSPIATHNQPQHF. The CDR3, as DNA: TGTGCCAGCTCACCAATCGCGACCCACAATCAGCCCCAGCATTTT.

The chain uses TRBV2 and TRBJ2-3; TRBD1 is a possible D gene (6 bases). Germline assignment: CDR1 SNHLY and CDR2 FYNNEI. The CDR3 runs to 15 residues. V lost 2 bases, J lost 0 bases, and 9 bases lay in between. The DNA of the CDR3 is TGTGCCAGCAGTGAAAGGACAGCTAGCACAGATACGCAGTATTTT. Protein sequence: CASSERTASTDTQYF.

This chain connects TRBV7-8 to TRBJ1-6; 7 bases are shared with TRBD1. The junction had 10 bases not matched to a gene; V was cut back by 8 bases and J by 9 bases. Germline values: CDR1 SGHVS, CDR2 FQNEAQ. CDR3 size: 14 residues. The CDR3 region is CASHGRGSGSPLHF. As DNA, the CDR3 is TGTGCCAGCCACGGCAGGGGGTCGGGTTCACCCCTCCACTTT. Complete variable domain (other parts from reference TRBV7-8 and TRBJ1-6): GAGVSQSPRYKVAKRGQDVALRCDPISGHVSLFWYQQALGQGPEFLTYFQNEAQLDKSGLPSDRFFAERPEGSVSTLKIQRTQQEDSAVYLCASHGRGSGSPLHFGNGTRLTVT.

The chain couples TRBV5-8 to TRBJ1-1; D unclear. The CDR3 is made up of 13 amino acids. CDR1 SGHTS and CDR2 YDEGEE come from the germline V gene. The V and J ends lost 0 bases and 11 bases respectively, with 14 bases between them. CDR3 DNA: TGTGCCAGCAGCTTGGGCCGACACCAGGCGGCTTTCTTT. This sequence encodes CASSLGRHQAAFF. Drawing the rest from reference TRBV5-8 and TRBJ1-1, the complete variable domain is EAGVTQSPTHLIKTRGQQATLRCSPISGHTSVYWYQQALGLGLQFLLWYDEGEERNRGNFPPRFSGRQFPNYSSELNVNALELEDSALYLCASSLGRHQAAFFGQGTRLTVV.

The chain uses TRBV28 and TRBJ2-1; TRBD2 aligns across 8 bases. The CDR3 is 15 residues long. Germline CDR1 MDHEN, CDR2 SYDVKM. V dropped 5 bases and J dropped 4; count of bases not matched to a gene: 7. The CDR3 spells CASSGRLARYNEQFF. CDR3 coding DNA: TGTGCCAGCAGTGGGAGACTAGCGCGATACAATGAGCAGTTCTTC.

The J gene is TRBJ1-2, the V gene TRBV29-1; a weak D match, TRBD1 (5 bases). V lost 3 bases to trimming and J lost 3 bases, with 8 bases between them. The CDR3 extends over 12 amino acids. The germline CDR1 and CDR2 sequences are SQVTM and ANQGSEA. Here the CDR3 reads CSVERGHYGYTF. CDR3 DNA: TGCAGCGTTGAGAGGGGTCACTATGGCTACACCTTC.

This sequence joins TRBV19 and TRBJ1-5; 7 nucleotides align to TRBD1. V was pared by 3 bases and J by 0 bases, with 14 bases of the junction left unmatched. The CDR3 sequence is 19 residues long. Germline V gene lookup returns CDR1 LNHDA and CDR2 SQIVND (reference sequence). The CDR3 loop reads CASSIPVGGGQYSNQPQHF. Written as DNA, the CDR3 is TGTGCCAGTAGTATTCCGGTAGGGGGCGGCCAGTATAGCAATCAGCCCCAGCATTTT.

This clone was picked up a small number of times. Written as DNA, the CDR3 is TGTGCCAGCAGCGTAGTTACAGGGACTGAAGCTTTCTTT. It codes for CASSVVTGTEAFF. This rearrangement joins TRBV9 to TRBJ1-1, with D possibly matching TRBD1 (6 bases). Germline V gene lookup returns CDR1 SGDLS and CDR2 YYNGEE. The V and J ends lost 0 bases and 5 bases respectively, with 8 bases between them. This CDR3 comprises 13 residues.

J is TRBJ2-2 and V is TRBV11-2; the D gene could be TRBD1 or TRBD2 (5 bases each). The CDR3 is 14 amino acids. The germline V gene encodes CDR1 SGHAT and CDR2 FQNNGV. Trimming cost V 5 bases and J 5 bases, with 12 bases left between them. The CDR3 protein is CASSPGTATGELFF. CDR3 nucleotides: TGTGCCAGCAGCCCAGGGACCGCTACCGGGGAGCTGTTTTTT.

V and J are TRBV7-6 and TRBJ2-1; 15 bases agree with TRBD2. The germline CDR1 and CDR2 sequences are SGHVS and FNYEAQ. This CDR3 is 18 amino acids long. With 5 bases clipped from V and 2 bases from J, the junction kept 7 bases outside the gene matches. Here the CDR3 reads CASSPRTSGGATYNEQFF. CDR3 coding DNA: TGTGCCAGCAGCCCCCGGACTAGCGGGGGGGCCACCTACAATGAGCAGTTCTTC.

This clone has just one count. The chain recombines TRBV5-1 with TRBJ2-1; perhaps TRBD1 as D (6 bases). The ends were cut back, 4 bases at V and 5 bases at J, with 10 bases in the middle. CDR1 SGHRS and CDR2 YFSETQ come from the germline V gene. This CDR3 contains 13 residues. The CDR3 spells CASSLRTDNEQFF. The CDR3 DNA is TGCGCCAGCAGCCTTCGGACAGACAATGAGCAGTTCTTC.

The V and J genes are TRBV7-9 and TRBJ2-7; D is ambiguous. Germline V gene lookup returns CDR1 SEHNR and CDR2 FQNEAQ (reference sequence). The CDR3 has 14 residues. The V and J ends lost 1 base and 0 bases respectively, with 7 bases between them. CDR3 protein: CASSLGSYSYEQYF. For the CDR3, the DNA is TGTGCCAGCAGCTTAGGCTCCTACTCCTACGAGCAGTACTTC.